Each of the 4 T cell receptor beta chains below was sequenced from the same sample in a study of T cell repertoires in cytomegalovirus infection. TCRdb re-analysed the reads in MiXCR, keeping a single row per CDR3 protein. The sample includes some 320,000 distinct CDR3 sequences, 8% to 9.5% of them seen just once. The material sequenced was PBMCs. These receptors all stem from a human donor in good health (CMV status not recorded). Some clones in this sample may be carry-over from other donors' samples.

This clonotype was counted only a few times. The chain joins TRBV5-1 to TRBJ2-6, with 9 bases lining up with TRBD1. J gave up 1 base and V 5 bases, and 7 bases lay outside the gene matches. The CDR3 totals 17 residues. Germline V gene data show CDR1 as SGHRS and CDR2 as YFSETQ. CDR3 nucleotide sequence: TGCGCCAGCAGACCTCCCGGGACAGGGTCTGGGGCCAACGTCCTGACTTTC. Residues: CASRPPGTGSGANVLTF. Drawing the rest from reference TRBV5-1 and TRBJ2-6, the complete variable domain is KAGVTQTPRYLIKTRGQQVTLSCSPISGHRSVSWYQQTPGQGLQFLFEYFSETQRNKGNFPGRFSGRQFSNSRSEMNVSTLELGDSALYLCASRPPGTGSGANVLTFGAGSRLTVL.

This clonotype appeared many times. The chain carries TRBV4-2 and TRBJ2-1, with 11 bases that match TRBD2. Germline lookup yields CDR1 LGHNA and CDR2 YNFKEQ. The V and J ends lost 1 base and 5 bases, in that order; junction bases with no gene match: 1. The CDR3 length is 15 residues. CDR3 sequence reads: CASSQGLAGNNEQFF. In DNA form, the CDR3 reads TGTGCCAGCAGCCAAGGACTAGCGGGGAACAATGAGCAGTTCTTC.

This clonotype appeared a few times. The V and J genes are TRBV5-4 and TRBJ2-1; no reliable D call. V gave up 1 base and J gave up 6 bases, with 11 bases separating them. The CDR3 loop spans 14 amino acids. CDR1 SGHNT and CDR2 YYREEE come from the germline V gene (reference sequence). The DNA for the CDR3 is TGTGCCAGCAGCTTGCCCGGAACAATCAATGAGCAGTTCTTC. Protein: CASSLPGTINEQFF.

The genes are TRBV30 and TRBJ2-7; 8 bases match TRBD1. The CDR3 runs 16 residues. Germline loops: CDR1 GTSNPN, CDR2 SVGIG (reference sequence). V lost 4 bases, J lost 4 bases, and 15 bases stayed unmatched. The chain's CDR3 is CAWTNNPGQAPYEQYF. The CDR3 DNA reads as TGTGCCTGGACAAATAACCCGGGACAGGCCCCTTACGAGCAGTACTTC.